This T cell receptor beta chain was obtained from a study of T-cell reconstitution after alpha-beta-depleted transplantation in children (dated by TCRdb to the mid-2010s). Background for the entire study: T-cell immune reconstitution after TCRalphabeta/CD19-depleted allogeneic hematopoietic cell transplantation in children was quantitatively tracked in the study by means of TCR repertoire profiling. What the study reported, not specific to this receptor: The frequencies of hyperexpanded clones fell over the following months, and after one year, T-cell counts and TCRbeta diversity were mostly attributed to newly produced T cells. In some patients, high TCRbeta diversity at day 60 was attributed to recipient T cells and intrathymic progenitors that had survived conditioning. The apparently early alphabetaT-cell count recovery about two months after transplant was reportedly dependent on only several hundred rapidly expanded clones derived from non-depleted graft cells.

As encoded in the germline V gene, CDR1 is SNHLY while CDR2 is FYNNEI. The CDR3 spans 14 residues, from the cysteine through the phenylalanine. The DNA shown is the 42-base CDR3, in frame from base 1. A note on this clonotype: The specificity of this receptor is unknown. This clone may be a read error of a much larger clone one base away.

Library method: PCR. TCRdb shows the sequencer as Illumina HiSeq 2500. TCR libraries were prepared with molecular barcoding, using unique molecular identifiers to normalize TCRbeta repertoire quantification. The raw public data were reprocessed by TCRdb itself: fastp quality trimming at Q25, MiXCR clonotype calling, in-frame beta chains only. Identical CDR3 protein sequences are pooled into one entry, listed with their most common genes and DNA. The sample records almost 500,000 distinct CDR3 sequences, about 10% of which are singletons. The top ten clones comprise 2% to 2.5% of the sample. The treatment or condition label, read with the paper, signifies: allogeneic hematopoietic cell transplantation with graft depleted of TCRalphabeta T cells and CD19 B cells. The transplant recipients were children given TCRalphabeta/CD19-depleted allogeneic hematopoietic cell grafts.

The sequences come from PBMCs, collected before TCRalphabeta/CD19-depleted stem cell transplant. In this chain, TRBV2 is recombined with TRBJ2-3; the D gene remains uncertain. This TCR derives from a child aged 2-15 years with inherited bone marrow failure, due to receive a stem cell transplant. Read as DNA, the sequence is TGTGCCAGCAGAAGAGGAGCCTTCACATATACGCAGTATTTT. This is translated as CASRRGAFTYTQYF.